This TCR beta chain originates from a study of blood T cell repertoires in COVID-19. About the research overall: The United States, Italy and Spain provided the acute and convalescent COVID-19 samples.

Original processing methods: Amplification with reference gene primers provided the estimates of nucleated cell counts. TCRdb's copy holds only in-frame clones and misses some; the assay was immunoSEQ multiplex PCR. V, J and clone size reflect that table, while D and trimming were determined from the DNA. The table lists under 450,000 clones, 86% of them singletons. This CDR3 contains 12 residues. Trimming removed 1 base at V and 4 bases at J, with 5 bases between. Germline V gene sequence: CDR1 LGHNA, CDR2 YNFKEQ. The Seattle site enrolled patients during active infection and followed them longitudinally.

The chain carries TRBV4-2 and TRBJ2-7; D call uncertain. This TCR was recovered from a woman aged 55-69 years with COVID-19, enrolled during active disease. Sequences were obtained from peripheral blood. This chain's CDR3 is CASSQGRYEQYF. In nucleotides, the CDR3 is TGTGCCAGCAGCCAAGGCAGGTACGAGCAGTACTTC.